A selection of T cell receptor beta chains follows, all from one sample in a study of blood T cell repertoires in COVID-19. TCRdb keeps only in-frame clones here, not all; method: immunoSEQ multiplex PCR. The profile shows under 300,000 clones, 85% to 90% of them singletons. The sequencing input was PBMCs or T cells enriched from blood (not recorded which). Receptors were obtained from a man aged 40-55 years who had recovered from COVID-19. Both conserved end residues are part of each CDR3. Each record gives: D gene, V gene, J gene, clone size, CDR3 protein, CDR3 DNA. D genes are given only for firm matches. Size tells how often a clone was seen (once, few, many) or the class of an expanded clone, and some rows leave it out.

d_call: .; v_call: TRBV7-2; j_call: TRBJ1-1; clone_size: few; cdr3_aa: CASSSPGHNTEAFF; cdr3_nt: TGTGCCAGCAGCTCCCCGGGACACAACACTGAAGCTTTCTTT
d_call: TRBD2; v_call: TRBV12-5; j_call: TRBJ2-2; clone_size: .; cdr3_aa: CASGSLGLASTAGELFF; cdr3_nt: TGTGCTAGTGGTTCCTTGGGACTAGCGTCGACGGCCGGGGAGCTGTTTTTT
d_call: .; v_call: TRBV24-1; j_call: TRBJ2-1; clone_size: .; cdr3_aa: CATSARGAYNEQFF; cdr3_nt: TGTGCCACCAGTGCCAGGGGCGCATACAATGAGCAGTTCTTC
d_call: TRBD2; v_call: TRBV11-2; j_call: TRBJ2-7; clone_size: .; cdr3_aa: CASSPGWEGISSYEQYF; cdr3_nt: TGTGCCAGCAGCCCGGGGTGGGAGGGTATTAGCTCCTACGAGCAGTACTTC
d_call: .; v_call: TRBV30; j_call: TRBJ2-1; clone_size: .; cdr3_aa: CASAPGYNEQFF; cdr3_nt: TGTGCCTCCGCGCCGGGATACAATGAGCAGTTCTTC
d_call: .; v_call: TRBV28; j_call: TRBJ2-7; clone_size: once; cdr3_aa: CASSFRTRFRDSYPYEQYF; cdr3_nt: TGTGCCAGCAGTTTTCGTACTAGGTTCAGGGACTCCTACCCCTACGAGCAGTACTTC
d_call: .; v_call: TRBV19; j_call: TRBJ1-6; clone_size: .; cdr3_aa: CASSIQASSYNSPLHF; cdr3_nt: TGTGCCAGTAGTATCCAGGCGAGCTCCTATAATTCACCCCTCCACTTT
d_call: TRBD2; v_call: TRBV28; j_call: TRBJ2-7; clone_size: .; cdr3_aa: CASSPGLAGGFYEQYF; cdr3_nt: TGTGCCAGCAGTCCAGGACTAGCGGGAGGATTCTACGAGCAGTACTTC
d_call: .; v_call: TRBV21-1; j_call: TRBJ2-1; clone_size: .; cdr3_aa: CASSSRQGVYSEQFF; cdr3_nt: TGTGCCAGCAGCTCGCGACAGGGGGTGTACAGTGAGCAGTTCTTC
d_call: .; v_call: TRBV18; j_call: TRBJ2-7; clone_size: few; cdr3_aa: CASSLNTREGRTSYEQYF; cdr3_nt: TGTGCCAGCTCACTTAATACCCGGGAAGGGAGGACATCCTACGAGCAGTACTTC
d_call: TRBD1; v_call: TRBV5-1; j_call: TRBJ1-1; clone_size: few; cdr3_aa: CASKRQGTNTEAFF; cdr3_nt: TGCGCCAGCAAGCGACAGGGGACAAACACTGAAGCTTTCTTT
d_call: .; v_call: TRBV11-3; j_call: TRBJ1-1; clone_size: .; cdr3_aa: CASSLDSRKNTEAFF; cdr3_nt: TGTGCCAGCAGCTTAGATAGCAGAAAGAACACTGAAGCTTTCTTT
d_call: TRBD1; v_call: TRBV28; j_call: TRBJ1-2; clone_size: .; cdr3_aa: CASRMDRVGSYLHRGYTF; cdr3_nt: TGTGCCAGCAGAATGGACAGGGTTGGGTCCTACCTCCATCGAGGCTACACCTTC
d_call: .; v_call: TRBV6-2/TRBV6-3; j_call: TRBJ2-7; clone_size: many; cdr3_aa: CASSYAGTYEQYF; cdr3_nt: TGTGCCAGCAGTTACGCAGGTACCTACGAGCAGTACTTC
d_call: TRBD2; v_call: TRBV28; j_call: TRBJ2-7; clone_size: .; cdr3_aa: CASSLLAAGTYEQYF; cdr3_nt: TGTGCCAGCAGTTTATTGGCAGCGGGAACGTACGAGCAGTACTTC
d_call: .; v_call: TRBV2; j_call: TRBJ1-3; clone_size: .; cdr3_aa: CASRRDSMVGNTIYF; cdr3_nt: TGTGCCAGCAGGAGAGACAGCATGGTTGGAAACACCATATATTTT
d_call: TRBD1; v_call: TRBV7-6; j_call: TRBJ2-2; clone_size: .; cdr3_aa: CASSSTGGGTGELFF; cdr3_nt: TGTGCCAGCAGCTCGACAGGGGGAGGGACCGGGGAGCTGTTTTTT
d_call: .; v_call: TRBV18; j_call: TRBJ2-1; clone_size: .; cdr3_aa: CATEAGTSSNEQFF; cdr3_nt: TGTGCCACCGAGGCCGGGACTTCCAGTAATGAGCAGTTCTTC
d_call: .; v_call: TRBV19; j_call: TRBJ1-5; clone_size: .; cdr3_aa: CASSIEGVANQPQHF; cdr3_nt: TGTGCCAGTAGTATAGAAGGGGTTGCTAATCAGCCCCAGCATTTT
d_call: TRBD2; v_call: TRBV4-3; j_call: TRBJ2-5; clone_size: .; cdr3_aa: CASSQDPSGSETQYF; cdr3_nt: TGCGCCAGCAGCCAAGATCCTAGCGGGAGTGAGACCCAGTACTTC
d_call: .; v_call: TRBV9; j_call: TRBJ2-5; clone_size: .; cdr3_aa: CASSVATRQGGETQYF; cdr3_nt: TGTGCCAGCAGCGTAGCCACGCGGCAGGGGGGAGAGACCCAGTACTTC
d_call: TRBD1; v_call: TRBV15; j_call: TRBJ2-7; clone_size: once; cdr3_aa: CATSRDRTGYTYEQYF; cdr3_nt: TGTGCCACCAGCCGGGACCGGACAGGGTACACCTACGAGCAGTACTTC
d_call: .; v_call: TRBV20-1; j_call: TRBJ2-1; clone_size: .; cdr3_aa: CSASGSGAVNEQFF; cdr3_nt: TGCAGTGCTAGTGGTAGCGGAGCCGTCAATGAGCAGTTCTTC
d_call: TRBD2; v_call: TRBV18; j_call: TRBJ2-7; clone_size: .; cdr3_aa: CASSPEPGLAGGNYEQYF; cdr3_nt: TGTGCCAGCTCTCCAGAGCCGGGACTAGCGGGGGGTAACTACGAGCAGTACTTC
d_call: TRBD1; v_call: TRBV18; j_call: TRBJ2-2; clone_size: .; cdr3_aa: CASSHRGRDNGELFF; cdr3_nt: TGTGCCAGCTCACACAGGGGGCGCGATAACGGGGAGCTGTTTTTT
d_call: .; v_call: TRBV6-4; j_call: TRBJ1-5; clone_size: .; cdr3_aa: CARRDYRIEGGNKDKNGNQPQHF; cdr3_nt: TGTGCCAGGCGTGACTATCGGATAGAGGGAGGGAACAAAGACAAAAATGGCAATCAGCCCCAGCATTTT
d_call: .; v_call: TRBV18; j_call: TRBJ2-7; clone_size: .; cdr3_aa: CASSRDGYEQYF; cdr3_nt: TGTGCCAGCTCCCGGGATGGCTACGAGCAGTACTTC
d_call: TRBD1; v_call: TRBV11-3; j_call: TRBJ1-3; clone_size: .; cdr3_aa: CASSQGVGSGNTIYF; cdr3_nt: TGTGCCAGCTCCCAGGGGGTTGGCTCTGGAAACACCATATATTTT
d_call: .; v_call: TRBV20-1; j_call: TRBJ1-3; clone_size: .; cdr3_aa: CRCGDGNTIYF; cdr3_nt: TGCAGATGCGGGGATGGAAACACCATATATTTT
d_call: .; v_call: TRBV19; j_call: TRBJ2-7; clone_size: .; cdr3_aa: CASSARGIYEQYF; cdr3_nt: TGTGCCAGTAGTGCCCGGGGTATCTACGAGCAGTACTTC
d_call: .; v_call: TRBV6-2/TRBV6-3; j_call: TRBJ2-7; clone_size: .; cdr3_aa: CASSLSTGSPPYEQYF; cdr3_nt: TGTGCCAGCAGTCTATCAACAGGGTCCCCACCCTACGAGCAGTACTTC
d_call: .; v_call: TRBV5-6; j_call: TRBJ2-3; clone_size: .; cdr3_aa: CASSLLDYTDTQYF; cdr3_nt: TGTGCCAGCAGCTTGCTTGACTACACAGATACGCAGTATTTT
d_call: TRBD2; v_call: TRBV12-3/TRBV12-4; j_call: TRBJ2-5; clone_size: once; cdr3_aa: CASRGLEETQYF; cdr3_nt: TGTGCCAGCAGGGGACTAGAAGAGACCCAGTACTTC
d_call: .; v_call: TRBV27; j_call: TRBJ1-5; clone_size: .; cdr3_aa: CASSATDSNQPQHF; cdr3_nt: TGTGCCAGCAGTGCGACAGACAGCAATCAGCCCCAGCATTTT
d_call: .; v_call: TRBV19; j_call: TRBJ1-1; clone_size: .; cdr3_aa: CASSMNRVSLNTEAFF; cdr3_nt: TGTGCCAGTAGTATGAACAGGGTTTCGCTGAACACTGAAGCTTTCTTT
d_call: .; v_call: TRBV28; j_call: TRBJ1-2; clone_size: .; cdr3_aa: CASSQPGGYTF; cdr3_nt: TGTGCCAGCAGCCAACCCGGGGGCTACACCTTC
d_call: TRBD1; v_call: TRBV19; j_call: TRBJ1-5; clone_size: once; cdr3_aa: CASSMDRDQPQHF; cdr3_nt: TGTGCCAGTAGTATGGACAGGGACCAGCCCCAGCATTTT
d_call: TRBD1; v_call: TRBV6-5; j_call: TRBJ2-7; clone_size: .; cdr3_aa: CARETGEPYEQYF; cdr3_nt: TGTGCCAGGGAGACAGGGGAGCCCTACGAGCAGTACTTC
d_call: .; v_call: TRBV3-1/TRBV3-2; j_call: TRBJ1-2; clone_size: .; cdr3_aa: CASSQDRVTAYYGYTF; cdr3_nt: TGTGCCAGCAGCCAAGATCGGGTGACAGCTTACTATGGCTACACCTTC
d_call: TRBD2; v_call: TRBV7-3; j_call: TRBJ2-2; clone_size: .; cdr3_aa: CASSQHSGGNTGELFF; cdr3_nt: TGTGCCAGCAGCCAACATAGCGGGGGGAACACCGGGGAGCTGTTTTTT
d_call: .; v_call: TRBV6-5; j_call: TRBJ2-3; clone_size: .; cdr3_aa: CASTSRADTQYF; cdr3_nt: TGTGCCAGCACCTCGAGGGCAGATACGCAGTATTTT
d_call: TRBD1; v_call: TRBV4-1; j_call: TRBJ1-4; clone_size: .; cdr3_aa: CASSQVQGDEEKLFF; cdr3_nt: TGCGCCAGCAGCCAAGTACAGGGGGATGAGGAAAAACTGTTTTTT
d_call: TRBD1; v_call: TRBV25-1; j_call: TRBJ2-1; clone_size: few; cdr3_aa: CASSVGTGDYNEQFF; cdr3_nt: TGTGCCAGCAGTGTCGGGACAGGGGATTACAATGAGCAGTTCTTC
d_call: TRBD1; v_call: TRBV2; j_call: TRBJ1-6; clone_size: .; cdr3_aa: CASRPGQYNSPLHF; cdr3_nt: TGTGCCAGCAGACCGGGACAGTATAATTCACCCCTCCACTTT